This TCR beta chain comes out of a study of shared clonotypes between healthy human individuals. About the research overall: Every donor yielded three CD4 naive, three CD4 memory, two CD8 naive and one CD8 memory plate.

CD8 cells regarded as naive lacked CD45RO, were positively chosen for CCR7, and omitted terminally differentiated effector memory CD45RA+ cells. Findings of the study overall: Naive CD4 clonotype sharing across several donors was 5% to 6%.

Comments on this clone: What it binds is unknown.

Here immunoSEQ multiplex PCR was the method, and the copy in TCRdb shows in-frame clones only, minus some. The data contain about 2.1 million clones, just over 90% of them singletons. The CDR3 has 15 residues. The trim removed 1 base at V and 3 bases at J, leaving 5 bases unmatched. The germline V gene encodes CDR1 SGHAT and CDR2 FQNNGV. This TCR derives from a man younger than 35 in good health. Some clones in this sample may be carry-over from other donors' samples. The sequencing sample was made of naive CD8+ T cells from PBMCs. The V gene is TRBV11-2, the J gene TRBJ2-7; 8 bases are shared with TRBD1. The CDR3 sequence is CASSLAGGAIYEQYF. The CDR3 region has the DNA TGTGCCAGCAGCTTAGCAGGGGGCGCGATCTACGAGCAGTACTTC.